A selection of T cell receptor beta chains follows, all from one sample in a study of PD-L1 blockade in urothelial cancer. Assay: immunoSEQ multiplex PCR; the TCRdb copy retains only in-frame clones and omits some. The sample has roughly 60,000 clones; around 80% are singletons. The specimen comprised PBMCs, sampled around atezolizumab (anti-PD-L1) treatment. The receptors shown here come from a man in his sixties or seventies with urothelial cancer. The CDR3 runs from the conserved cysteine through the conserved F or W. D genes are given only for firm matches. Expanded clones get a size class; other rows say once, few or many, or leave the size out.

TRBJ1-5 TRBV21-1 - - CASSTGTGDARYNQPQHF TGTGCCAGCAGCACGGGGACAGGGGACGCTAGATACAATCAGCCCCAGCATTTT
TRBJ2-2 TRBV18 - - CASSSQGQQNTGELFF TGTGCCAGCTCCTCCCAGGGGCAGCAGAACACCGGGGAGCTGTTTTTT
TRBJ2-1 TRBV2 - - CASSLTSSTYNEQFF TGTGCCAGCAGTCTCACTAGCAGCACCTACAATGAGCAGTTCTTC
TRBJ2-2 TRBV19 - - CAAGANTGELFF TGTGCCGCGGGTGCGAACACCGGGGAGCTGTTTTTT
TRBJ1-2 TRBV5-1 TRBD1 - CASSLGTGIGYTF TGCGCCAGCAGCTTGGGGACAGGGATTGGCTACACCTTC
TRBJ2-6 TRBV15 - once CATSRERRANGANVLTF TGTGCCACCAGCAGAGAACGGAGGGCTAATGGGGCCAACGTCCTGACTTTC
TRBJ1-5 TRBV7-2 - - CASSQFSGESQPQHF TGTGCCAGCAGCCAATTCTCCGGGGAGAGCCAGCCCCAGCATTTT
TRBJ1-1 TRBV4-1 - - CASSQDQTEAFF TGCGCCAGCAGCCAAGATCAAACTGAAGCTTTCTTT
TRBJ2-1 TRBV28 - - CASSPGLKQQFF TGTGCCAGCAGTCCGGGACTCAAACAGCAGTTCTTC
TRBJ2-3 TRBV28 TRBD1 - CASSFLGTGGSDTQYF TGTGCCAGCAGTTTTCTCGGGACAGGGGGCTCAGATACGCAGTATTTT
TRBJ2-7 TRBV7-3 TRBD2 once CASSSGLAGIQYF TGTGCCAGCAGCTCGGGACTAGCGGGAATACAGTACTTC
TRBJ2-2 TRBV28 TRBD2 - CASSLPRGGTGELFF TGTGCCAGCAGTTTGCCGCGGGGGGGGACCGGGGAGCTGTTTTTT
TRBJ2-7 TRBV29-1 TRBD1 - CSVGTDRVGEQYF TGCAGCGTCGGGACCGACAGGGTGGGCGAGCAGTACTTC
TRBJ2-6 TRBV19 - - CASSIVGRGSGANVLTF TGTGCCAGTAGTATAGTTGGACGGGGGTCTGGGGCCAACGTCCTGACTTTC
TRBJ1-3 TRBV7-9 - - CASSPSLGEAGNTIYF TGTGCCAGCAGCCCATCTCTAGGGGAGGCTGGAAACACCATATATTTT
TRBJ1-1 TRBV19 - once CASKVSGYYEAFF TGTGCCAGTAAGGTCTCAGGTTATTATGAAGCTTTCTTT
TRBJ2-5 TRBV27 - - CASSSPGIHPSETQYF TGTGCCAGCAGTTCACCCGGGATCCACCCTAGTGAGACCCAGTACTTC
TRBJ1-2 TRBV5-1 - - CASSLAGTKNYGYTF TGCGCCAGCAGCCTCGCCGGGACAAAAAACTATGGCTACACCTTC
TRBJ1-1 TRBV2 TRBD1 many CASRERGTGAMNTEAFF TGTGCCAGCAGAGAACGCGGGACAGGCGCCATGAACACTGAAGCTTTCTTT
TRBJ2-2 TRBV19 TRBD2 - CASSIQGAYGTSGRNTGELFF TGTGCCAGTAGTATACAGGGGGCATATGGGACTAGCGGGAGGAACACCGGGGAGCTGTTTTTT
TRBJ1-4 TRBV25-1 - - CASSEQQGGGNEKLFF TGTGCCAGCAGTGAGCAGCAGGGCGGGGGTAATGAAAAACTGTTTTTT
TRBJ2-7 TRBV5-1 - - CASSLKPSDSFSYEQYF TGCGCCAGCAGCTTGAAGCCGTCGGACAGTTTCTCCTACGAGCAGTACTTC
TRBJ2-4 TRBV6-5 - once CASSLAWAQAKNIQYF TGTGCCAGCAGTTTGGCATGGGCCCAGGCCAAAAACATTCAGTACTTC
TRBJ2-1 TRBV5-6 TRBD1 - CASSFTTGVSYNEQFF TGTGCCAGCAGCTTCACGACAGGGGTTAGTTACAATGAGCAGTTCTTC
TRBJ2-3 TRBV25-1 TRBD2 - CASSERGADTQYF TGTGCCAGCAGTGAACGGGGGGCAGATACGCAGTATTTT
TRBJ2-7 TRBV20-1 - - CSGGLLGEQYF TGCAGTGGGGGGCTCCTCGGCGAGCAGTACTTC
TRBJ2-2 TRBV4-1 TRBD2 - CASSQGRALFF TGCGCCAGCAGCCAGGGGAGGGCGCTGTTTTTT
TRBJ1-5 TRBV6-6 - - CASSRTYNQPQHF TGTGCCAGCAGCAGGACTTACAATCAGCCCCAGCATTTT
TRBJ1-4 TRBV7-8 - - CASSLNRVEKLFF TGTGCCAGCAGCCTAAACAGGGTAGAAAAACTGTTTTTT
TRBJ2-5 TRBV5-1 - - CASSRGQPQETQYF TGCGCCAGCAGTAGAGGACAGCCCCAAGAGACCCAGTACTTC
TRBJ2-3 TRBV7-2 - - CASSLLPSSDTQYF TGTGCCAGCAGCTTATTGCCGAGTTCAGATACGCAGTATTTT
TRBJ1-5 TRBV19 TRBD1 - CASSVSGTVQQPQHF TGTGCCAGTAGTGTATCCGGGACAGTGCAACAGCCCCAGCATTTT
TRBJ1-1 TRBV5-8 - once CASSPREGRGNTEAFF TGTGCCAGCAGCCCTCGGGAGGGTCGGGGGAACACTGAAGCTTTCTTT
TRBJ2-7 TRBV2 - - CASLLGDSEQYF TGTGCCAGCCTCTTAGGGGACTCCGAGCAGTACTTC
TRBJ2-3 TRBV7-2 TRBD2 - CASSSLAGSTDTQYF TGTGCCAGCAGTTCCCTAGCGGGAAGCACAGATACGCAGTATTTT